These 3 T cell receptor beta chains came from one sample sequenced in a study of blood T cells in healthy people across ages. It was with a sample-barcoded 5' primer and a J-beta primer mix that a second PCR of about 7 to 12 cycles was run. TCRdb processed the 5' RACE reads anew with MiXCR; each CDR3 protein has one entry. The repertoire holds about 680,000 distinct CDR3 sequences, with around 45% as singletons. The sequenced material came from blood. The origin of the receptors is a woman in her sixties or seventies in good health.

Regarding this clonotype: Relative to the germline gene, one junction end is altered; a read error may explain this. This chain joins TRBV2 and TRBJ1-4; 8 positions match TRBD1. Germline V gene lookup returns CDR1 SNHLY and CDR2 FYNNEI. The CDR3 consists of 12 residues. CDR3 sequence (DNA): TGTGCCAGCAAGGACAGGGACGAAAAACCGTTTTTT. It translates to CASKDRDEKPFF.

This clonotype was seen more than once but under ten times. The rearrangement uses TRBV5-1 and TRBJ2-2; unclear D gene. V lost 5 bases and J lost 6, with 14 bases in between. The CDR3 sequence is 14 residues long. Per the germline V gene, CDR1 is SGHRS and CDR2 is YFSETQ. CDR3 sequence reads: CASSKDPDAGELFF. CDR3 bases: TGCGCCAGCAGTAAGGACCCGGACGCCGGGGAGCTGTTTTTT.

Comment on this clonotype: Germline is not matched at one junction end, which may reflect a read error. This chain uses TRBV29-1 with TRBJ2-1; D is tentatively TRBD1 or TRBD2 (5 bases each). CDR3 length: 17 residues. CDR1 and CDR2 (germline): SQVTM, ANQGSEA. CDR3 DNA: TGCAGCGGGGGACCCACTCCCCTTTCGGTCTCCTACAATGAGCGGTTCTTC. Its translation is CSGGPTPLSVSYNERFF.